The 28 T cell receptor beta chains below come from one sample, sequenced in a study of blood T cells in healthy people across ages. The second PCR ran roughly 7 to 12 cycles with a sample-barcoded 5' primer and J-beta primers. MiXCR was run by TCRdb on the 5' RACE reads, yielding one entry per CDR3 protein. The sample shows hundreds of thousands of distinct CDR3 sequences, about 28% of them seen only once. Input material: blood. The receptors here all came from a woman of 80 years or more in good health.

This clonotype was recorded at least ten times. The chain employs TRBV5-5 and TRBJ2-5; 12 nucleotides align to TRBD1. CDR1 is SGHKS, CDR2 YYEKEE, per germline (reference sequence). This CDR3 has 15 residues. V trimming: 4 bases; J trimming: 5 bases; junction bases outside the gene matches: 6. CDR3 protein: CASSDGTGGLETQYF. The CDR3 nucleotides read TGTGCCAGCAGCGACGGGACAGGGGGCTTGGAGACCCAGTACTTC.

The V call is TRBV4-1, the J call TRBJ2-2; perhaps D is TRBD1 or TRBD2 (5 bases each). There are 17 residues in the CDR3. The germline gives CDR1 MGHRA, CDR2 YSYEKL. V was pared by 3 bases and J by 4 bases, with 18 bases between. This CDR3 is CASSQDPGRAFTGELFF. As DNA, the CDR3 is TGCGCCAGCAGCCAGGATCCGGGACGGGCCTTCACCGGGGAGCTGTTTTTT.

Concerning this clonotype: Given a much more abundant clone one base away, this may be a read error. The chain has TRBV7-3 and TRBJ2-3; the D is unclear. Per the germline V gene, CDR1 is SGHTA and CDR2 is FQGTGA. There are 14 residues in the CDR3. In DNA, the CDR3 is TGTGCCAGCAGCTTCTCTTGGGTCGGAGATATGCAGTATTTT. Amino acids: CASSFSWVGDMQYF. The full variable domain, completed using reference TRBV7-3 and TRBJ2-3, is GAGVSQTPSNKVTEKGKYVELRCDPISGHTALYWYRQSLGQGPEFLIYFQGTGAADDSGLPNDRFFAVRPEGSVSTLKIQRTERGDSAVYLCASSFSWVGDMQYFGPGTRLTVL.

On this clonotype: Since a much larger clone is just one base distant, this may be a read error. The rearrangement joins TRBV27 to TRBJ1-1; TRBD1 is a possible D gene (6 bases). Germline lookup yields CDR1 MNHEY and CDR2 SMNVEV (reference sequence). Trimming removed 8 bases at V and 4 bases at J, with 17 bases between. The CDR3 is 14 residues long. The CDR3 DNA follows: TGTGCCAGCGGGGGCAGGGGATGGGGCACTGAAGCTTTCTTT. Translating gives CASGGRGWGTEAFF.

To note about this clonotype: This sequence may be a read error, since a much larger clone differs from it by one base. V gene TRBV10-3 combines with J gene TRBJ2-3; D possibly uses TRBD1 or TRBD2 (5 bases each). V dropped 10 bases and J dropped 6 bases, with 14 bases sitting between them. This CDR3 is 12 amino acids long. Germline V gene data show CDR1 as ENHRY and CDR2 as SYGVKD. The DNA of the CDR3 is TGTGCCACCATGGGGGATGGGGATACGCAGTATTTT. This encodes CATMGDGDTQYF.

This clonotype was picked up a small number of times. A much larger clone lies one base from this, so it may be a read error. The chain uses TRBV12-3 or TRBV12-4 and TRBJ2-1; D is possibly TRBD1 (5 bases). This CDR3 spans 12 amino acids. Trimming removed 10 bases from V and 7 bases from J, with 14 bases in between. The CDR3 reads CANRMGRNEQFF. The CDR3 DNA sequence: TGTGCCAACAGAATGGGGCGTAATGAGCAGTTCTTC.

This clonotype was detected once. Sequence at one end of the junction differs from germline and may be a read error. The chain has TRBV7-2 and TRBJ2-7; 14 bases line up with TRBD2. Germline CDR1 is SGHTA and CDR2 is FQGNSA. The CDR3 contains 16 residues. CDR3 DNA: TGTGCCAGCAGCATGCGGACTAGCGGGGGGTACAATGAGCGGTACTTC. As protein: CASSMRTSGGYNERYF.

This clonotype showed up just a few times. The CDR3 spells CSVERGRGTYNEQYF. CDR3 bases: TGCAGCGTTGAGAGGGGCAGGGGGACCTACAATGAGCAGTACTTC. The V gene is TRBV29-1, the J gene TRBJ2-1; 7 positions agree with TRBD1. TRBJ2-7 explains the end of the DNA better; the J call may be wrong. The CDR3 has 15 residues. Germline CDR1 SQVTM, CDR2 ANQGSEA.

The sample holds many counts of this clonotype. The chain recombines TRBV6-1 with TRBJ2-7, with TRBD1 matching over 7 bases. This CDR3 comprises 15 residues. Germline CDR1 and CDR2: MNHNS and SASEGT. J lost 4 bases, V lost 7 bases, and 13 bases had no gene match. In DNA form, the CDR3 reads TGTGCCAGCACTGAGGGGGCGCCGCGGGCTTACGAGCAGTACTTC. Translated: CASTEGAPRAYEQYF.

CDR3: CSARDPSGGSLYEQYF. The CDR3 coding sequence is TGCAGTGCTAGAGATCCTAGCGGGGGGTCACTCTACGAGCAGTACTTC. J is TRBJ2-7 and V is TRBV20-1, with 11 bases matching TRBD2. Per the germline V gene, CDR1 is DFQATT and CDR2 is SNEGSKA (reference sequence). V shed 0 bases and J 3 bases; nucleotides not matched to a gene: 7. CDR3 size: 16 residues.

This clonotype occurred many times. The V and J genes are TRBV5-1 and TRBJ2-1; D gene unclear. Per germline, CDR1 SGHRS and CDR2 YFSETQ. Trimming left V 0 bases short and J 0 bases short, with 13 bases between. The length of the CDR3 is 17 residues. DNA for the CDR3: TGCGCCAGCAGCTTGGCTCCGGGCCCGAGCTCCTACAATGAGCAGTTCTTC. It is translated as CASSLAPGPSSYNEQFF.

This clonotype was recorded at least ten times. The rearrangement links TRBV7-9 to TRBJ2-5; D possibly corresponds to TRBD2 (5 bases). The CDR3 is 16 residues long. V was clipped by 1 base and J by 5 bases, with 17 bases between them. CDR1 SEHNR and CDR2 FQNEAQ come from the germline V gene (reference sequence). The CDR3 here is CASSLDRGILRETQYF. The CDR3 DNA follows: TGTGCCAGCAGCTTAGATCGGGGTATACTCCGGGAGACCCAGTACTTC.

This chain uses TRBV5-1 with TRBJ1-1; tentatively, D is TRBD1 (5 bases). Germline CDR1 and CDR2: SGHRS and YFSETQ. V was shortened by 0 bases and J by 8 bases, with 11 bases between the two germline ends. The CDR3 length is 13 residues. The chain's CDR3 is CASSLGAGLEAFF. The CDR3 nucleotides read TGCGCCAGCAGCTTGGGTGCAGGGCTCGAAGCTTTCTTT.

This chain links TRBV14 with TRBJ2-1, with D possibly TRBD1 on 6 matching bases. The germline V gene encodes CDR1 SGHDN and CDR2 FVKESK. The CDR3 runs 14 residues. The ends were cut back, 0 bases at V and 9 bases at J, with 12 bases in the middle. The DNA for the CDR3 is TGTGCCAGCAGCCAAGATCAGGGGCGAGGTGAGCAGTTCTTC. It is translated as CASSQDQGRGEQFF.

The genes are TRBV15 and TRBJ1-4, with 9 bases lining up with TRBD1. Trimming took 4 bases from V and 5 from J; bases not matched to a gene: 8. Per germline, CDR1 LNHNV and CDR2 YYDKDF (reference sequence). The CDR3 is 16 residues long. CDR3 in DNA: TGTGCCACCAGCAAAACAGGGGGCGCTGGAAATGAAAAACTGTTTTTT. It yields the protein CATSKTGGAGNEKLFF.

Many counts were recorded for this clonotype. The chain uses TRBV18 and TRBJ2-7, with D unresolved. The CDR3 sequence is 11 residues long. Trimming took 6 bases from V and 4 from J, leaving 7 bases between them. Germline assignment: CDR1 KGHSH and CDR2 LQKENI. The CDR3 DNA reads as TGTGCCAGCTCGCCCGAATACGAGCAGTACTTC. Its translation is CASSPEYEQYF.

Turning to this clonotype: This may be a read error: a much more frequent sequence differs by one nucleotide. The V and J genes are TRBV20-1 and TRBJ2-3; 7 bases are a match to TRBD2. The V gene's germline CDR1 is DFQATT and CDR2 SNEGSKA (reference sequence). This CDR3 has 15 residues. For the CDR3, the DNA is TGCAGTGCTAGCCACGCGGGGGAAGGCGCAGATACGCAGTGTTTT. As protein: CSASHAGEGADTQCF.

In this sample, this clonotype turned up many times. The V gene is TRBV18, the J gene TRBJ2-3; D unresolved. The germline V gene has CDR1 KGHSH and CDR2 LQKENI. Trimming cost V 2 bases and J 5 bases, with 8 bases left between them. The CDR3 has 13 residues. In DNA, the CDR3 is TGTGCCAGCTCACCAGGGGTTAAAGATACGCAGTATTTT. Translation gives CASSPGVKDTQYF.

On this clonotype: This sequence may be a read error, since a much larger clone differs from it by one base. The rearrangement joins TRBV20-1 to TRBJ1-5; 7 nucleotides align to TRBD1. The CDR3 has 12 amino acids. J was trimmed by 7 bases and V by 8 bases; bases with no gene match: 8. The germline V gene encodes CDR1 DFQATT and CDR2 SNEGSKA (reference sequence). The CDR3 region has the DNA TGCAGTACTCTGACAGGGCTCCAGCCCCAGCATTTT. This gives the protein CSTLTGLQPQHF.

This clonotype appeared many times. The genes are TRBV6-5 and TRBJ2-1; 9 nucleotides align to TRBD1. V lost 3 bases and J lost 4; bases outside the gene matches: 4. Germline V gene data show CDR1 as MNHEY and CDR2 as SVGAGI. The CDR3 is 15 amino acids. As DNA, the CDR3 is TGTGCCAGCAGTTATGGGACAGGGTCATACAATGAGCAGTTCTTC. Protein sequence: CASSYGTGSYNEQFF.

The chain joins TRBV6-1 to TRBJ1-2, with 10 bases identical to TRBD1. The V gene's germline CDR1 is MNHNS and CDR2 SASEGT. The CDR3 extends over 13 amino acids. Trimming removed 5 bases from V and 7 bases from J; junction bases left unmatched: 4. The CDR3 DNA sequence: TGTGCCAGCAGTTCCTGGGACAGGGGTGGCTACACCTTC. Translation: CASSSWDRGGYTF.

The chain links TRBV6-5 to TRBJ2-5; D unresolved. CDR3 length: 16 residues. V shed 4 bases and J shed 4 bases, with 19 bases lying between them. The germline gives CDR1 MNHEY, CDR2 SVGAGI. The CDR3 reads CASSSGRTVSRETQYF. The CDR3 DNA reads TGTGCCAGCAGTTCGGGCAGGACGGTTTCACGAGAGACCCAGTACTTC.

This clonotype occurred many times. A junction boundary mismatches the germline segment, possibly from a read error. The chain has TRBV18 and TRBJ2-3; TRBD1 matches 9 bases. Germline V gene data show CDR1 as KGHSH and CDR2 as LQKENI. The CDR3 contains 15 residues. In DNA, the CDR3 is TGCGCCAGCAGCCCGGGACAGGGAGGCACAGATACGCAGTATTTT. Translation: CASSPGQGGTDTQYF.

This clonotype was observed a few times. CDR3: CASSFVVASGSWYEQFF. The CDR3 nucleotides are TGCGCCAGCAGCTTCGTAGTGGCTAGCGGGAGTTGGTATGAGCAGTTCTTC. The V call is TRBV5-1, the J call TRBJ2-1; 10 bases map to TRBD2. The V gene end was trimmed by 2 bases and the J gene end by 8 bases; junction bases not matched to a gene: 13. CDR3 size: 17 residues. Germline V gene lookup returns CDR1 SGHRS and CDR2 YFSETQ.

This clonotype has only a few counts. The chain recombines TRBV20-1 with TRBJ2-1; D possibly matches TRBD1 or TRBD2 (5 bases each). The CDR3 sequence is 14 residues long. Germline-derived CDR1 and CDR2 are DFQATT and SNEGSKA (reference sequence). The V end was cut by 2 bases, the J end by 12 bases, with 20 bases between. The CDR3 region has the DNA TGCAGTGCTAGATTATACGAGGGGATTTCCCGGCAGTTCTTC. Translation gives CSARLYEGISRQFF.

Note on this clonotype: At one boundary the junction diverges from the germline segment, which might be a read error. V gene TRBV6-1 combines with J gene TRBJ1-1, with D perhaps matching TRBD1 (6 bases). Germline-derived CDR1 and CDR2 are MNHNS and SASEGT. The CDR3 has 16 residues. DNA for the CDR3: TGTGCCAGCAGCGAGAGGGTGGGACACCGGAACACTGAAGCTTCCTTT. This codes for CASSERVGHRNTEASF.

J is TRBJ2-3 and V is TRBV9; D might be TRBD1 or TRBD2, each matching 5 bases. V dropped 3 bases and J dropped 5 bases, with 13 bases sitting between them. Germline V gene sequence: CDR1 SGDLS, CDR2 YYNGEE. The CDR3 totals 14 residues. The chain's CDR3 is CASSGGAGRDTQYF. The CDR3, as DNA: TGTGCCAGCAGCGGAGGGGCAGGGCGAGATACGCAGTATTTT.

Turning to this clonotype: One base away lies a much larger clone, so this may be a sequencing read error. The V and J genes are TRBV20-1 and TRBJ2-6, with D unclear. V was clipped by 1 base and J by 0 bases, with 1 base between them. Germline lookup yields CDR1 DFQATT and CDR2 SNEGSKA (reference sequence). The length of the CDR3 is 13 residues. CDR3 nucleotide sequence: TGCAGTGCTAGAGTCTCTGGGGCCAACGTCCTGACTTTC. This codes for CSARVSGANVLTF.